The 5 T cell receptor beta chains below were found in one sample sequenced in a study of blood T cells in healthy people across ages. Alongside a J-beta primer mix, a sample-barcoded 5' primer served in a second PCR lasting about 6 to 11 cycles. TCRdb processed the 5' RACE reads anew with MiXCR; each CDR3 protein has one entry. Found here are fewer than 1.5 million distinct CDR3 sequences, 42% of them singletons; the top ten hold approximately 7.9%. What was sequenced was blood. The receptors derive from a woman under 30 in good health.

This clonotype was seen more than once but under ten times. The rearrangement uses TRBV2 and TRBJ2-3, with TRBD1 as a possible D gene (5 bases). V lost 5 bases, J lost 2 bases, and 23 bases lay in between. Germline loops: CDR1 SNHLY, CDR2 FYNNEI. This CDR3 contains 18 residues. CDR3: CASSLYTGKESITDTQYF. CDR3 in DNA: TGTGCCAGCAGTCTATACACAGGAAAGGAGTCAATCACAGATACGCAGTATTTT.

This clonotype was observed a single time. The chain is built from TRBV20-1 and TRBJ2-2; D may be TRBD1 (6 bases). Germline values: CDR1 DFQATT, CDR2 SNEGSKA (reference sequence). This CDR3 has 16 residues. V was shortened by 1 base and J by 0 bases, with 12 bases between the two germline ends. CDR3 sequence reads: CSARGAGDTNTGELFF. The CDR3 DNA follows: TGCAGTGCTAGAGGCGCAGGGGACACGAACACCGGGGAGCTGTTTTTT.

The gene calls are TRBV5-1 and TRBJ2-5; no reliable D call. This CDR3 comprises 13 residues. The germline V gene has CDR1 SGHRS and CDR2 YFSETQ. The V end lost 5 bases, the J end lost 0 bases, and 8 bases lay between the germline ends. DNA for the CDR3: TGCGCCAGCAGGGAACAGTACCAAGAGACCCAGTACTTC. Protein sequence: CASREQYQETQYF. Based on the CDR3 plus reference TRBV5-1 and TRBJ2-5, the full variable domain is KAGVTQTPRYLIKTRGQQVTLSCSPISGHRSVSWYQQTPGQGLQFLFEYFSETQRNKGNFPGRFSGRQFSNSRSEMNVSTLELGDSALYLCASREQYQETQYFGPGTRLLVL.

This clonotype was observed a few times. At one end, the junction sequence differs from germline, possibly due to a read error. The gene calls are TRBV5-1 and TRBJ2-5, with 8 bases identical to TRBD2. There are 15 residues in the CDR3. CDR1 is SGHRS and CDR2 is YFSETQ in the germline V gene. DNA for the CDR3: TGCGCCACCTTACCCAGCGGGGGAAATCAAGAGGCCCAGTACTTC. Protein sequence: CATLPSGGNQEAQYF.

The genes are TRBV11-2 and TRBJ1-2; no clear D. Germline V gives CDR1 SGHAT, CDR2 FQNNGV. The CDR3 spans 12 residues. With 1 base removed from V and 8 bases from J, the gap between germline ends came to 8 bases. The CDR3 loop reads CASSLGRMGYTF. CDR3 bases: TGTGCCAGCAGCTTAGGTCGGATGGGCTACACCTTC. The full variable domain, with the rest looked up from reference TRBV11-2 and TRBJ1-2, is EAGVAQSPRYKIIEKRQSVAFWCNPISGHATLYWYQQILGQGPKLLIQFQNNGVVDDSQLPKDRFSAERLKGVDSTLKIQPAKLEDSAVYLCASSLGRMGYTFGSGTRLTVV.